This record concerns one TCR beta chain sequence. Some clones are missing from TCRdb's copy, which holds only in-frame ones; the method was immunoSEQ multiplex PCR. The profile covers hundreds of thousands of clones, with 80% to 90% appearing a single time and under 4.5% taken by the ten largest. This sample is drawn from a study of blood T cell repertoires in COVID-19. In the study overall: The origin of the acute and convalescent COVID-19 samples was the United States, Italy and Spain. In each case, the material was cDNA or gDNA derived from T cells, B-cell-depleted T cells, or PBMCs.

The CDR3 extends over 12 amino acids. Germline CDR1 is SNHLY and CDR2 is FYNNEI. V was cut by 3 bases and J by 7 bases, with 9 bases left in between. The study recruited people aged about 18 to 95 years across about 25 US areas. In assigning cohorts, the study relied on participant-reported clinical history. The chain recombines TRBV2 with TRBJ1-2; D ambiguous. Sequencing was done on a sample of PBMCs or T cells enriched from blood (not recorded which). The TCR originated in a man aged 25-40 years with acute COVID-19. CDR3 bases: TGTGCCAGCAGTGAGACATGGGCTGGCTACACCTTC. This sequence encodes CASSETWAGYTF.